Presented here are 26 T cell receptor beta chains from one specimen sequenced in a study of T cell responses to AZD1222 COVID-19 vaccine. The method was immunoSEQ multiplex PCR; TCRdb's version includes in-frame clones alone and lacks a portion of them. The sample comprises 150,000 to 200,000 clones, more than 85% of which are singletons, and roughly 0.9% rests with the top ten. The material was peripheral blood, obtained on day 0 of AZD1222 vaccination. The receptors derive from an adult in good health.

This sequence joins TRBV18 and TRBJ1-3; the match to TRBD1 covers 9 bases. The J segment lost 4 bases and the V segment lost 6 bases, leaving 10 bases of the junction unmatched. The CDR3 has 16 residues. The germline V gene encodes CDR1 KGHSH and CDR2 LQKENI. CDR3 nucleotides: TGTGCCAGCTCGGATGGGGACAGGGCGGACGGAAACACCATATATTTT. It encodes CASSDGDRADGNTIYF. Combining the CDR3 with reference TRBV18 and TRBJ1-3 gives the whole variable domain NAGVMQNPRHLVRRRGQEARLRCSPMKGHSHVYWYRQLPEEGLKFMVYLQKENIIDESGMPKERFSAEFPKEGPSILRIQQVVRGDSAAYFCASSDGDRADGNTIYFGEGSWLTVV.

The CDR3 DNA sequence: TGTGCCAGCTCAACTCGACAGGGGGGGTACGAGCAGTACTTC. It encodes CASSTRQGGYEQYF. The chain couples TRBV18 to TRBJ2-7; TRBD1 matches at 9 bases. V trimming: 5 bases; J trimming: 4 bases; junction bases outside the gene matches: 6. The CDR3 consists of 14 residues. CDR1 and CDR2 (germline): KGHSH, LQKENI.

This clone was observed a single time. The rearrangement joins TRBV4-1 to TRBJ1-1; D gene uncertain. V was cut by 4 bases and J by 4 bases, with 10 bases left in between. This CDR3 is built from 13 residues. Germline lookup yields CDR1 MGHRA and CDR2 YSYEKL. As DNA, the CDR3 is TGCGCCAGCAGCCGGACCGAGGGCACTGAAGCTTTCTTT. Encoded protein: CASSRTEGTEAFF.

About this clone itself: No DNA is shown, since the ends of the CDR3 on it are uncertain; the CDR3 is the one TCRdb lists. The chain carries TRBV7-9 and TRBJ2-3; the DNA was not used to check the table's D call, TRBD1. The germline CDR1 and CDR2 sequences are SEHNR and FQNEAQ (reference sequence). The CDR3 has 15 amino acids, counting both end residues. The CDR3 protein is CASSFGPGGWDTQYF.

The chain uses TRBV7-2 and TRBJ1-2, with 10 bases matching TRBD1. The CDR3 contains 14 residues. CDR1 and CDR2 (germline): SGHTA, FQGNSA. The junction had 6 bases not matched to a gene; V was cut back by 5 bases and J by 6 bases. CDR3 loop: CASSQGQGMNGYTF. CDR3 nucleotide sequence: TGTGCCAGCAGCCAGGGACAGGGGATGAATGGCTACACCTTC.

J is TRBJ1-1 and V is TRBV12-3 or TRBV12-4, with D hard to call. V dropped 4 bases and J dropped 1 base, with 7 bases sitting between them. The CDR3 has 13 amino acids. CDR3 sequence (DNA): TGTGCCAGCAGTTATAAGCGGAACACTGAAGCTTTCTTT. This gives the protein CASSYKRNTEAFF.

The chain joins TRBV2 to TRBJ2-2; 8 bases map to TRBD2. Germline lookup yields CDR1 SNHLY and CDR2 FYNNEI. J lost 7 bases, V lost 3 bases, and 7 bases had no gene match. The CDR3 is 15 residues long. The CDR3 DNA reads TGTGCCAGCAGTGAGGGAGCCCTAGCGGGCGGGGAGCTGTTTTTT. It yields the protein CASSEGALAGGELFF.

This rearrangement joins TRBV10-3 to TRBJ1-5; the D is unclear. The V end lost 0 bases, the J end lost 4 bases, and 1 base lay between the germline ends. CDR1 is ENHRY and CDR2 is SYGVKD in the germline V gene. The CDR3 sequence is 12 residues long. The CDR3 spells CAISESNQPQHF. DNA of the CDR3: TGTGCCATCAGTGAGTCAAATCAGCCCCAGCATTTT.

The rearrangement joins TRBV5-6 to TRBJ2-3; 8 nucleotides agree with TRBD1. The CDR3 is 16 amino acids. V trimming: 4 bases; J trimming: 0 bases; junction bases outside the gene matches: 7. The germline V gene encodes CDR1 SGHDT and CDR2 YYEEEE. This CDR3 is CASSGVDRASTDTQYF. CDR3 nucleotides: TGTGCCAGCAGCGGAGTGGACAGGGCCAGCACAGATACGCAGTATTTT.

The chain recombines TRBV7-9 with TRBJ2-5, with TRBD1 matching over 8 bases. The CDR3 is made up of 14 amino acids. V was clipped by 7 bases and J by 4 bases; unmatched bases: 8. Germline CDR1 and CDR2: SEHNR and FQNEAQ (reference sequence). CDR3 nucleotides: TGTGCCAGCAAAGGACAGGGCCCTCGAGAGACCCAGTACTTC. It yields the protein CASKGQGPRETQYF.

CDR3 region: CASSFNSALVHYEQYF. DNA for the CDR3: TGTGCCAGCAGCTTTAACTCAGCTTTGGTCCACTACGAGCAGTACTTC. V usage is TRBV5-6 and J usage is TRBJ2-7, with D hard to call. Germline V CDR1 and CDR2: SGHDT, YYEEEE. Deletions cut 2 bases from V and 3 bases from J, with 18 bases between. The CDR3 loop spans 16 amino acids. Looking up the rest from reference TRBV5-6 and TRBJ2-7 gives the full variable domain: DAGVTQSPTHLIKTRGQQVTLRCSPKSGHDTVSWYQQALGQGPQFIFQYYEEEERQRGNFPDRFSGHQFPNYSSELNVNALLLGDSALYLCASSFNSALVHYEQYFGPGTRLTVT.

As to this clone: Compared with germline, one end of the junction differs, possibly owing to a read error. The chain links TRBV6-1 to TRBJ2-5; 10 bases match TRBD2. The germline gives CDR1 MNHNS, CDR2 SASEGT. The CDR3 runs 15 residues. The CDR3: CASREVAGGGVTQYF. The CDR3, as DNA: TGTGCCAGCAGGGAAGTAGCGGGGGGAGGTGTGACCCAGTACTTC.

The chain has TRBV7-5 and TRBJ2-3; TRBD2, the table's D call, lacks a check against the DNA. TRBV7-5 has pseudogene status. The CDR3 loop spans 18 amino acids. The chain's CDR3 is CARSLEFPGGESTDTQYF. CDR3 nucleotide sequence: TGTGCCAGAAGCTTAGAATTCCCGGGCGGGGAAAGCACAGATACGCAGTATTTT.

This sequence joins TRBV5-1 and TRBJ2-2, with D perhaps matching TRBD2 (5 bases). The CDR3 sequence is 15 residues long. Trimming cost V 2 bases and J 3 bases, with 11 bases left between them. Germline V lookup: CDR1 SGHRS, CDR2 YFSETQ. CDR3 coding DNA: TGCGCCAGCAGCTTTTCAGCGGAGCACACCGGGGAGCTGTTTTTT. It is translated as CASSFSAEHTGELFF.

This rearrangement joins TRBV2 to TRBJ2-7, with D perhaps given as TRBD1 or TRBD2 (5 bases each). The CDR3 consists of 15 residues. Trimming cost V 2 bases and J 4 bases, with 15 bases left between them. The germline V gene encodes CDR1 SNHLY and CDR2 FYNNEI. CDR3 protein: CASSEKPGRRYEQYF. The CDR3 DNA is TGTGCCAGCAGTGAAAAACCGGGACGACGATACGAGCAGTACTTC.

The rearrangement links TRBV21-1 to TRBJ1-5. TRBV21-1 is tagged as a pseudogene. The CDR3 sequence is 16 residues long. CDR3 region: CASRSGEKNSNQPQHF. The CDR3 DNA follows: TGTGCCAGCCGATCCGGGGAGAAGAATAGCAATCAGCCCCAGCATTTT.

This clone came up a few times. The genes are TRBV7-3 and TRBJ2-5, with D tentatively TRBD1 (6 bases). V was trimmed by 1 base and J by 3 bases, leaving 9 bases between them. The length of the CDR3 is 14 residues. The germline V gene has CDR1 SGHTA and CDR2 FQGTGA. The CDR3 here is CASSLSPGEETQYF. DNA of the CDR3: TGTGCCAGCAGCTTAAGCCCAGGGGAAGAGACCCAGTACTTC.

The rearrangement joins TRBV4-2 to TRBJ1-5, with a tentative D call TRBD1 (5 bases). The CDR3 covers 15 residues. V lost 0 bases to trimming and J lost 3 bases, with 9 bases between them. The germline V gene encodes CDR1 LGHNA and CDR2 YNFKEQ. Written as DNA, the CDR3 is TGTGCCAGCAGCCAAGAAGGGACCCACAATCAGCCCCAGCATTTT. It is translated as CASSQEGTHNQPQHF.

The J gene is TRBJ1-5, the V gene TRBV6-5; no reliable D call. This CDR3 has 13 residues. The V and J ends lost 7 bases and 3 bases respectively, with 10 bases between them. Per germline, CDR1 MNHEY and CDR2 SVGAGI. As DNA, the CDR3 is TGTGCCAGCACATGGGGTCCCAATCAGCCCCAGCATTTT. Translation gives CASTWGPNQPQHF.

This clone occurred once. This rearrangement joins TRBV28 to TRBJ2-5, with 7 bases fitting TRBD1. The CDR3 sequence is 16 residues long. V was clipped by 6 bases and J by 1 base; unmatched bases: 11. The germline gives CDR1 MDHEN, CDR2 SYDVKM. The CDR3 DNA follows: TGTGCCAGCAGCCCTAACAGGGGAACCTCCCAAGAGACCCAGTACTTC. Residues: CASSPNRGTSQETQYF.

V usage is TRBV11-3 and J usage is TRBJ2-2; 10 bases line up with TRBD2. The CDR3 loop spans 19 amino acids. Trimming took 2 bases from V and 0 from J; bases not matched to a gene: 9. Germline values: CDR1 SGHNT, CDR2 YENEEA. The CDR3 spells CASSLLRLAGDPNTGELFF. For the CDR3, the DNA is TGTGCCAGCAGCTTATTGAGGCTAGCGGGGGATCCGAACACCGGGGAGCTGTTTTTT.

The chain recombines TRBV6-5 with TRBJ1-3; 8 nucleotides line up with TRBD1. In germline, CDR1 is MNHEY, CDR2 SVGAGI. Trimming took 4 bases from V and 15 from J; bases not matched to a gene: 5. The CDR3 totals 11 residues. The CDR3 protein is CASSLQGVSYF. CDR3 nucleotide sequence: TGTGCCAGCAGTTTACAGGGGGTTTCATATTTT.

V is TRBV4-2 and J is TRBJ2-7, with 8 positions matching TRBD1. The CDR3 spans 19 residues. V was pared by 0 bases and J by 3 bases, with 16 bases of the junction left unmatched. Germline-derived CDR1 and CDR2 are LGHNA and YNFKEQ. This chain's CDR3 is CASSQDNRWRQGADYEQYF. The CDR3 region has the DNA TGTGCCAGCAGCCAAGATAATCGGTGGCGGCAGGGGGCTGACTACGAGCAGTACTTC.

J is TRBJ1-5 and V is TRBV28; weak D call: TRBD1 (6 bases). This CDR3 has 15 residues. Germline V lookup: CDR1 MDHEN, CDR2 SYDVKM. V lost 4 bases to trimming and J lost 7 bases, with 17 bases between them. CDR3 nucleotides: TGTGCCAGCAGTTCTCTCGGGGGCGGGGGGCAGCCCCAGCATTTT. Amino acids: CASSSLGGGGQPQHF.

This chain joins TRBV2 and TRBJ1-6; the D is unclear. The germline V and J ends were trimmed by 5 bases and 7 bases, with 6 bases remaining between them. Germline V gives CDR1 SNHLY, CDR2 FYNNEI. The CDR3 runs to 12 residues. The CDR3 coding sequence is TGTGCCAGCAGTCAGACGAATTCACCCCTCCACTTT. Its protein product is CASSQTNSPLHF.

This chain uses TRBV5-1 with TRBJ2-4; D might be TRBD2 (6 bases). Between the trimmed V and J ends, which lost 0 bases and 8 bases, there was a span of 12 bases. The germline V gene encodes CDR1 SGHRS and CDR2 YFSETQ. This CDR3 is 14 amino acids long. CDR3 amino acids: CASSLGDSVDIQYF. The CDR3 region has the DNA TGCGCCAGCAGCTTGGGGGACTCAGTCGACATTCAGTACTTC.